The entry below describes one TCR beta chain. The target antigen is unknown. PCR was performed a second time for roughly 7 to 11 cycles using a sample-barcoded 5' primer and a J-beta primer mix. The authors tagged each cDNA molecule using a template-switch adaptor with 12 random nucleotides. Any given sample supplied a minimum of 2.5 million CDR3-containing paired-end reads. TCRdb re-derived calls from the 5' RACE reads in MiXCR, one entry per CDR3 protein. The sample holds nearly 800,000 distinct CDR3 sequences, more than 55% seen once. The entry originates in a study of blood T cells in healthy people across ages. The study, taken as a whole, reports: Diversity figures derived from one million T cells were judged to underestimate the true value.

The CDR3 sequence is 13 residues long. Germline V lookup: CDR1 SGHRS, CDR2 YFSETQ. The V gene end was trimmed by 6 bases and the J gene end by 5 bases; junction bases not matched to a gene: 8. The extraction recovered at least 5.5 micrograms of total RNA per sample. The origin of this receptor is a man between 40 and 49 years old in good health. The specimen sequenced was blood. The chain carries TRBV5-1 and TRBJ2-7, with 7 bases that match TRBD1. The CDR3 spells CASTLTGTNEQYF. As DNA, the CDR3 is TGCGCCAGCACCCTGACAGGGACCAACGAGCAGTACTTC.